This T cell receptor beta chain was sequenced for a study of identical twins. One entry per CDR3 protein, called by TCRdb with MiXCR from the 5' RACE reads. This table holds 1.5 million to 2 million distinct CDR3 sequences, roughly a third found once. Study conclusions and caveats: Zero-insertion analyses were open to partial confounding by invariant MAIT and iNKT cells.

Turning to this clonotype: Its antigen is not identified.

V shed 0 bases, J shed 4 bases, and the junction held 7 bases outside the gene matches. The CDR3 has 16 amino acids. The germline V gene has CDR1 SGHRS and CDR2 YFSETQ. The V call is TRBV5-1, the J call TRBJ1-2, with 9 bases lining up with TRBD1. Sequenced: cord blood. This receptor was obtained from a newborn girl in good health. The chain's CDR3 is CASSLAGTGRSYGYTF. The CDR3 DNA follows: TGCGCCAGCAGCTTGGCCGGGACAGGGAGGAGCTATGGCTACACCTTC.